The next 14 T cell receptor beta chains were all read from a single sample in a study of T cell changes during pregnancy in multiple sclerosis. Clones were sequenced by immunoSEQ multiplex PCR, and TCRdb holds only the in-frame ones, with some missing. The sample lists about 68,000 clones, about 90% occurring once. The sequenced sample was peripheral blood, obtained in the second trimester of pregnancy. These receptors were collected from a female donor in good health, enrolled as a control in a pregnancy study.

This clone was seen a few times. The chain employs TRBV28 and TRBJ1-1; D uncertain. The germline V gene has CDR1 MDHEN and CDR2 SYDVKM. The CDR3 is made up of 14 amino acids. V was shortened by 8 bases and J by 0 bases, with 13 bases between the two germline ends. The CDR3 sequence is CASGLSGMNTEAFF. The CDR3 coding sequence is TGTGCCAGCGGTCTCTCGGGGATGAACACTGAAGCTTTCTTT.

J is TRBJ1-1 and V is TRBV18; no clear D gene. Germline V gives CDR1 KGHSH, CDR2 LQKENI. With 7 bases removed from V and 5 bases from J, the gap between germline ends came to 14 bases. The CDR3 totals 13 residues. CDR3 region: CASFEGIGTEAFF. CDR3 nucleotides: TGTGCCAGCTTCGAGGGAATTGGAACTGAAGCTTTCTTT.

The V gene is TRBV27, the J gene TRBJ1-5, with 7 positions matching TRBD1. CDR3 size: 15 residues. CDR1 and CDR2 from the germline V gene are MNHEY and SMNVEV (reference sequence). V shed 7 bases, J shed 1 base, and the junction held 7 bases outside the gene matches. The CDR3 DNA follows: TGTGCCAGCAAGATGGGGACAGCGAGCAATCAGCCCCAGCATTTT. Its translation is CASKMGTASNQPQHF.

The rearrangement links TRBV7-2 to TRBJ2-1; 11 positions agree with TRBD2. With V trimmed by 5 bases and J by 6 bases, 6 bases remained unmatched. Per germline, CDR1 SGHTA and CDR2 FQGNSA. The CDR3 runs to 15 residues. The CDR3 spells CASSATGTSGNEQFF. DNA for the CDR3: TGTGCCAGCAGCGCGACGGGGACTAGCGGCAATGAGCAGTTCTTC.

CDR3 protein: CASSPQGLAGHPSGETQYF. The CDR3 nucleotides are TGTGCCAGCAGCCCCCAGGGACTAGCGGGGCACCCCTCGGGGGAGACCCAGTACTTC. J is TRBJ2-5 and V is TRBV5-6; 13 bases align to TRBD2. The length of the CDR3 is 19 residues. CDR1 SGHDT and CDR2 YYEEEE come from the germline V gene. The ends lost 4 bases at V and 5 bases at J; junction bases unmatched: 17.

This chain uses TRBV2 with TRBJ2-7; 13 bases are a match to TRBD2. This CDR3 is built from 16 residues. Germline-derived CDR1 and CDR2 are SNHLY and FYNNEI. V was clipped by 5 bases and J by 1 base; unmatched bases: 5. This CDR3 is CASSQGTSGNSYEQYF. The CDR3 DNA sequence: TGTGCCAGCAGTCAAGGGACTAGCGGGAATTCCTACGAGCAGTACTTC.

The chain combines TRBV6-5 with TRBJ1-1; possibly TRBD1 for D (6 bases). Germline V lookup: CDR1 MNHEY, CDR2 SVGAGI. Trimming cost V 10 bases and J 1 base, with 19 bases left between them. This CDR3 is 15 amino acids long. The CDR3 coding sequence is TGTGCCACGACTGCTCTGGGGGCGCGGAACACTGAAGCTTTCTTT. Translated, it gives CATTALGARNTEAFF.

CDR3 sequence (DNA): TGTGCCACTCTAGCGGGAGGTGACAATGAGCAGTTCTTC. Its translation: CATLAGGDNEQFF. This chain connects TRBV10-3 to TRBJ2-1; TRBD2 matches at 11 bases. This CDR3 contains 13 residues. Per the germline V gene, CDR1 is ENHRY and CDR2 is SYGVKD. After removal of 10 bases from V and 5 bases from J, the junction contained 4 bases not matched to a gene.

The CDR3 loop reads CASSTGTSYNEQFF. For the CDR3, the DNA is TGTGCCAGCAGCACCGGGACTTCCTACAATGAGCAGTTCTTC. The chain joins TRBV7-2 to TRBJ2-1; D is possibly TRBD2 (6 bases). The germline V and J ends were trimmed by 5 bases and 1 base, with 9 bases remaining between them. The CDR3 loop spans 14 amino acids. CDR1 SGHTA and CDR2 FQGNSA come from the germline V gene.

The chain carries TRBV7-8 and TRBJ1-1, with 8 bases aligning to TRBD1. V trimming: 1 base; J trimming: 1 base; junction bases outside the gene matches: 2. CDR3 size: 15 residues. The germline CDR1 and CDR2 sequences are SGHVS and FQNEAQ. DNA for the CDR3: TGTGCCAGCAGCTTAGGACAGGGGAAGAACACTGAAGCTTTCTTT. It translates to CASSLGQGKNTEAFF.

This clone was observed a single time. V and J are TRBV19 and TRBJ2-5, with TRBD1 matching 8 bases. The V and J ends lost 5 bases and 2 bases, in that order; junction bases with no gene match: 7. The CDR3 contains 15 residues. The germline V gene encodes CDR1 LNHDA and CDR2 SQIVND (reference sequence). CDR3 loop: CASSHRGVRQETQYF. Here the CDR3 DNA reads TGTGCCAGTAGTCACAGGGGGGTGCGTCAAGAGACCCAGTACTTC.

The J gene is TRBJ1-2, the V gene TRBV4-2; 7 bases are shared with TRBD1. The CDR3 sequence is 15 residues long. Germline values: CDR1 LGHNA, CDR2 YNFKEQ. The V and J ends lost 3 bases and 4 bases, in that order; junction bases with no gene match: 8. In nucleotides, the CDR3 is TGTGCCAGCAGCCAGGAGAGGGACAGAATCTATGGCTACACCTTC. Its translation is CASSQERDRIYGYTF.

This chain's CDR3 is CASSGGGGSQETQYF. The CDR3 region has the DNA TGTGCCAGCAGCGGTGGCGGGGGGTCCCAAGAGACCCAGTACTTC. The chain employs TRBV9 and TRBJ2-5; 8 bases agree with TRBD2. There are 15 residues in the CDR3. Per the germline V gene, CDR1 is SGDLS and CDR2 is YYNGEE. J gave up 1 base and V 3 bases, and 5 bases lay outside the gene matches.

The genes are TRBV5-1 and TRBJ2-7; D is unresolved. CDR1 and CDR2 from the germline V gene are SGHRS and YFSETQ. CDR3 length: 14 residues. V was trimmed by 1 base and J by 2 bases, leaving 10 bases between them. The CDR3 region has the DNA TGCGCCAGCAGCTTGACCGACTTCACCTACGAGCAGTACTTC. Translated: CASSLTDFTYEQYF. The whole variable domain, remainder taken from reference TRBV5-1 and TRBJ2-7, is KAGVTQTPRYLIKTRGQQVTLSCSPISGHRSVSWYQQTPGQGLQFLFEYFSETQRNKGNFPGRFSGRQFSNSRSEMNVSTLELGDSALYLCASSLTDFTYEQYFGPGTRLTVT.